The source of this T cell receptor (beta chain) is a study of somatic mutations in cytotoxic T cells in rheumatoid arthritis. About the research overall: Flow-sorting brought some V beta antibody-stained T-cell populations to nearly 100% purity, V beta1+ cells sequenced for TCRB among them. Overall study findings and caveats: Healthy controls did not share the age-linked increase in CD8+ clonality seen in rheumatoid arthritis patients.

This table comes from immunoSEQ multiplex PCR, and its TCRdb copy is limited to in-frame clones, with some not included. Among some 25,000 clones listed, 70% to 80% were seen once. Positive magnetic bead selection, which isolated the CD4+ and CD8+ cells, was followed by a flow cytometry check of purity. This clone has more than one count but fewer than ten. Its antigen is not identified. The TCR was taken from a woman aged 18-29 years in good health. Input material: CD8+ T cells sorted from blood.

The CDR3 region has the DNA TGCGCCAGCAGCTGGGAGGGTGACATACGGACTGGAACGCAGTATTTT. Amino acids: CASSWEGDIRTGTQYF. The rearrangement uses TRBV5-1 and TRBJ2-3; TRBD2 agrees at 7 bases. The CDR3 is 16 amino acids. The trim removed 3 bases at V and 9 bases at J, leaving 16 bases unmatched. From germline, CDR1 is SGHRS and CDR2 YFSETQ.